The 13 T cell receptor beta chains below come from one sample, sequenced in a study of regulatory T cells in long-lasting Graves disease. The time point was: newly diagnosed GD, antithyroid drugs for less than 3 months. After RNA was extracted from PBMCs, the TCR library was made from it. CDR3 regions were amplified by Arm-PCR using iRepertoire HTBI primers to build TCR beta libraries. TCRdb fed the multiplex PCR reads into MiXCR, producing one record per CDR3 protein. The sample records roughly 560,000 distinct CDR3 sequences, around 13% being singletons. These sequences were also reported in another study, on T cells in Graves' hyperthyroidism and ophthalmopathy.

Sample: peripheral blood mononuclear cells (PBMCs), taken at new diagnosis, from a patient treated with antithyroid drugs. These receptors originate from a woman aged 25 to 45 with Graves disease.

This clonotype was detected ten times or more. The chain carries TRBV30 and TRBJ2-5; unclear D gene. This CDR3 spans 15 amino acids. Trimming stripped 4 bases from V and 1 base from J, with 16 bases between. Germline V lookup: CDR1 GTSNPN, CDR2 SVGIG (reference sequence). CDR3 nucleotide sequence: TGTGCCTGGACCTCCAATGGGCGGATCCAAGAGACCCAGTACTTC. This gives the protein CAWTSNGRIQETQYF.

In this sample, this clonotype turned up many times. J is TRBJ1-5 and V is TRBV28, with 7 bases identical to TRBD1. The J segment lost 4 bases and the V segment lost 8 bases, leaving 11 bases of the junction unmatched. Germline V gene lookup returns CDR1 MDHEN and CDR2 SYDVKM. This CDR3 has 15 residues. CDR3 amino acids: CASREVGRGNQPQHF. The CDR3 region has the DNA TGTGCCAGCCGGGAGGTAGGCAGGGGGAATCAGCCCCAGCATTTT.

This clonotype occurred a few times. The chain links TRBV4-1 to TRBJ1-2; 7 nucleotides agree with TRBD1. With 1 base clipped from V and 1 base from J, the junction kept 6 bases outside the gene matches. Germline lookup yields CDR1 MGHRA and CDR2 YSYEKL. CDR3 length: 16 amino acids. CDR3 coding DNA: TGCGCCAGCAGCCAAGCGTCAACAGGGGTTAACTATGGCTACACCTTC. Translated, it gives CASSQASTGVNYGYTF.

This clonotype was counted between two and nine times. A read error is possible here, since a much larger clone lies one base away. The rearrangement uses TRBV11-1 and TRBJ2-1, with D unclear. Germline CDR1 is SGHAT and CDR2 is FQDESV (reference sequence). This CDR3 comprises 16 residues. CDR3 nucleotide sequence: TGTGCCAGCAGCCCTGACGCGGCCCCTTCCTGCAATGAGCAGTTCTTC. Amino acid sequence: CASSPDAAPSCNEQFF.

This clonotype has only a few counts. A read error is possible here, since a much larger clone lies one base away. The chain combines TRBV11-2 with TRBJ1-1, with 7 bases identical to TRBD1. With the DNA end fitting TRBJ1-5 better, the J assignment may be wrong. The V gene's germline CDR1 is SGHAT and CDR2 FQNNGV. The CDR3 has 14 amino acids. CDR3 sequence reads: CASSFDRVGDTQHF. CDR3 in DNA: TGTGCCAGCAGCTTCGACAGGGTGGGAGATACGCAGCATTTT.

This clonotype was recorded many times. This chain uses TRBV3-1 with TRBJ2-1, with no clear D. Germline V gene data show CDR1 as LGHDT and CDR2 as YNNKEL (reference sequence). This CDR3 is 12 amino acids long. V lost 4 bases and J 5 bases, leaving 6 bases between the germline ends. The CDR3 DNA reads TGTGCCAGCAGCCGGATGGACAATGAGCAGTTCTTC. It translates to CASSRMDNEQFF.

This clonotype appeared many times. The chain joins TRBV11-2 to TRBJ2-1, with D possibly TRBD1 on 5 matching bases. V was clipped by 7 bases and J by 2 bases, with 15 bases between them. Germline values: CDR1 SGHAT, CDR2 FQNNGV. The CDR3 extends over 15 amino acids. The CDR3 DNA reads as TGTGCCAGCACCCAAGGCCCGACAGCCTACAATGAGCAGTTCTTC. Translation: CASTQGPTAYNEQFF. The full variable domain, its missing parts supplied by reference TRBV11-2 and TRBJ2-1, is EAGVAQSPRYKIIEKRQSVAFWCNPISGHATLYWYQQILGQGPKLLIQFQNNGVVDDSQLPKDRFSAERLKGVDSTLKIQPAKLEDSAVYLCASTQGPTAYNEQFFGPGTRLTVL.

The rearrangement joins TRBV11-2 to TRBJ2-7, with TRBD2 matching over 9 bases. The CDR3 covers 16 residues. Germline V gives CDR1 SGHAT, CDR2 FQNNGV. The trim removed 1 base at V and 2 bases at J, leaving 6 bases unmatched. The CDR3 region has the DNA TGTGCCAGCAGCTTAGGTTCGCGGGAGGGCCCCTACGAGCAGTACTTC. Translation: CASSLGSREGPYEQYF.

This clonotype was found many times. The chain couples TRBV11-2 to TRBJ2-3; 8 positions match TRBD2. This CDR3 is 17 amino acids long. V lost 6 bases to trimming and J lost 0 bases; unmatched junction nucleotides: 11. Germline CDR1 reads SGHAT; CDR2 reads FQNNGV. CDR3 sequence reads: CASRPIGTRESTDTQYF. The CDR3 DNA is TGTGCCAGCAGACCCATTGGGACTAGAGAAAGCACAGATACGCAGTATTTT.

This clonotype showed up just a few times. The chain carries TRBV29-1 and TRBJ2-5, with 7 nucleotides matching TRBD2. Germline CDR1 and CDR2: SQVTM and ANQGSEA. There are 13 residues in the CDR3. The J segment lost 3 bases and the V segment lost 6 bases, leaving 7 bases of the junction unmatched. The CDR3 bases are TGCAGCGTGCATCCTCGGGGGGAAGAGACCCAGTACTTC. This encodes CSVHPRGEETQYF.

This clonotype has at least ten counts. This chain uses TRBV11-3 with TRBJ2-7; D is perhaps TRBD2 (6 bases). The length of the CDR3 is 15 residues. Germline V lookup: CDR1 SGHNT, CDR2 YENEEA. V was cut by 0 bases and J by 3 bases, with 12 bases left in between. The CDR3 spells CASSLEGRPFYEQYF. The CDR3 coding sequence is TGTGCCAGCAGCTTAGAAGGGAGGCCGTTCTACGAGCAGTACTTC.

Details on this clonotype: A much more abundant neighbour one base away suggests this may be a read error. The rearrangement links TRBV5-6 to TRBJ2-3, with 8 bases aligning to TRBD2. The end of the DNA fits TRBJ2-5 better, so the J call may be wrong. CDR1 and CDR2 from the germline V gene are SGHDT and YYEEEE. CDR3 length: 16 amino acids. The DNA for the CDR3 is TGTGCCAGCACCCCAGACAGTTGGACTAGCAGAGAGACCCAGTACTTC. It codes for CASTPDSWTSRETQYF.

The gene calls are TRBV7-2 and TRBJ2-2, with D perhaps matching TRBD2 (6 bases). Between the trimmed V and J ends, which lost 5 bases and 2 bases, there was a span of 15 bases. The germline V gene encodes CDR1 SGHTA and CDR2 FQGNSA. The CDR3 sequence is 16 residues long. The CDR3 nucleotides read TGTGCCAGCAGCAACCGCGGGACTCTCAACACCGGGGAGCTGTTTTTT. Translated: CASSNRGTLNTGELFF.